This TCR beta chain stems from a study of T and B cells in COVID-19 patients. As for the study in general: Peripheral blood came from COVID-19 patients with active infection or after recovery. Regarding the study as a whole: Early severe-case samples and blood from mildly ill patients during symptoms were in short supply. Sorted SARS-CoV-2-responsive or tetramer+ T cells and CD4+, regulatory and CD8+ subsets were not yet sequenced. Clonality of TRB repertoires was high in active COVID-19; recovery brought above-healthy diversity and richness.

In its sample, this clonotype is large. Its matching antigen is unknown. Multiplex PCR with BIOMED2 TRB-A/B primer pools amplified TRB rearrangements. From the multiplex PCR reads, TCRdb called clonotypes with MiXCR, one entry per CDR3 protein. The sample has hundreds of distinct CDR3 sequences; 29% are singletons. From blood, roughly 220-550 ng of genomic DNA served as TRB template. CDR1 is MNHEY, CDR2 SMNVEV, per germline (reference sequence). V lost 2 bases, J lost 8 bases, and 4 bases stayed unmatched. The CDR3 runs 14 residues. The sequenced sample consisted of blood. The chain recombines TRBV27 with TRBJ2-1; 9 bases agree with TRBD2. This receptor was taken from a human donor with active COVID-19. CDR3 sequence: CASSLAGGPDEQFF. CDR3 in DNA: TGTGCCAGCAGTTTAGCGGGAGGGCCCGATGAGCAGTTCTTC.